The sequence of this T cell receptor (beta chain) was determined in a study of metastatic and nonmetastatic thyroid tumors. Looking at the study overall: Repertoire data that came from the blood and tumor or nodule tissue of malignant and benign thyroid patients were compared.

This clone is deemed medium-sized. The antigen is not known. TCRdb called clones again from the PCR reads with MiXCR. Among roughly 28,000 clones listed, roughly 24% were seen once. Regarding the study as a whole: Reported TCR beta diversity, measured in blood and tumor, was significantly higher for malignant thyroid tumors than for benign nodules.

The CDR3 totals 11 residues. The germline CDR1 and CDR2 sequences are MDHEN and SYDVKM. Trimming stripped 6 bases from V and 2 bases from J, with 3 bases between. Treatment of any kind had been given to no patient before thyroid surgery. This sequence was found in a female donor with papillary thyroid cancer or a benign thyroid nodule (not recorded which). Some clones in this sample may be carry-over from other donors' samples. The chain carries TRBV28 and TRBJ2-3; D uncertain. Sample: blood. The CDR3 protein is CASRLTDTQYF. CDR3 nucleotides: TGTGCCAGCAGGCTCACAGATACGCAGTATTTT.